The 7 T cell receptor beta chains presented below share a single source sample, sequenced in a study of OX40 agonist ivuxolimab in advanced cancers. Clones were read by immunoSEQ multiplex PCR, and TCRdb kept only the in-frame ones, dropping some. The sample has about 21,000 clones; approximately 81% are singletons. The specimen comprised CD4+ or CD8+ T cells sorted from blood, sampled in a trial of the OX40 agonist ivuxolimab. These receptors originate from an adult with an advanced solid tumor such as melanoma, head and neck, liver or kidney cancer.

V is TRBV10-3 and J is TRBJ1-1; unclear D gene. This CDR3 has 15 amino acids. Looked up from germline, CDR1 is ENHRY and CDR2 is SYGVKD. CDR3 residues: CAAKGTTIENTEAFF. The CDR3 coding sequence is TGTGCGGCGAAGGGCACAACTATAGAGAACACTGAAGCTTTCTTT.

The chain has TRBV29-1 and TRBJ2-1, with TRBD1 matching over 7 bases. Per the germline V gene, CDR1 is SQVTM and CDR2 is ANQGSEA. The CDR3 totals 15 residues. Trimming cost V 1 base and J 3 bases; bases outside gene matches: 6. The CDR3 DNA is TGCAGCGTTGAAGGTCGCCAGGGGGACTACAATGAGCAGTTCTTC. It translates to CSVEGRQGDYNEQFF.

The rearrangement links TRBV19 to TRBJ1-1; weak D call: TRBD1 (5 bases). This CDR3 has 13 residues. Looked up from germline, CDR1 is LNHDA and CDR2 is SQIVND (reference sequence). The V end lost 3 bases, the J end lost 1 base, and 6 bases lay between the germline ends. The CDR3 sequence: CASSIQGNTEAFF. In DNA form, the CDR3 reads TGTGCCAGTAGTATCCAGGGGAACACTGAAGCTTTCTTT.

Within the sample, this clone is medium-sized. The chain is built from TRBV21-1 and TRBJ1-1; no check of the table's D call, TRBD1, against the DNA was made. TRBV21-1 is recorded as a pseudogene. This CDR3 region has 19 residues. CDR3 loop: CASSKFVFPRRNQGTEAFF. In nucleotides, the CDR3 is TGTGCCAGCAGCAAGTTCGTATTTCCCCGTAGAAACCAGGGAACTGAAGCTTTCTTT.

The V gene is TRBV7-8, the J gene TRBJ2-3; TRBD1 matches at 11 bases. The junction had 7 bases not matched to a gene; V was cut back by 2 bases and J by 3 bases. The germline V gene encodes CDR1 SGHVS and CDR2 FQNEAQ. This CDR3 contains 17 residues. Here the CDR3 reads CASSLYGTGGGTDTQYF. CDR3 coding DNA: TGTGCCAGCAGCTTATACGGGACAGGGGGGGGAACAGATACGCAGTATTTT.

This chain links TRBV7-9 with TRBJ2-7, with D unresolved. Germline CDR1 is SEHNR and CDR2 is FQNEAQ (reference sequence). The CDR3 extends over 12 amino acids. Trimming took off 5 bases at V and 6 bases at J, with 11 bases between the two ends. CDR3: CASSPSHPEQYF. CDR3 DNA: TGTGCCAGCAGCCCTTCTCATCCCGAGCAGTACTTC.

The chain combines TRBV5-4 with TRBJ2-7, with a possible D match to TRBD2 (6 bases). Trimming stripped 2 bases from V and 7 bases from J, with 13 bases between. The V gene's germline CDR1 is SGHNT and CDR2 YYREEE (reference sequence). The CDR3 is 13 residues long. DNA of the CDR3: TGTGCCAGCAGCTTTAATTCCGGGGGTGAGCAGTACTTC. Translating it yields CASSFNSGGEQYF. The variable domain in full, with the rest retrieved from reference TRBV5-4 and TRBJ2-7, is ETGVTQSPTHLIKTRGQQVTLRCSSQSGHNTVSWYQQALGQGPQFIFQYYREEENGRGNFPPRFSGLQFPNYSSELNVNALELDDSALYLCASSFNSGGEQYFGPGTRLTVT.